This TCR beta chain emerged from a study of vaccination effects on CD4 cells after COVID-19. Study details: Post-vaccine sampling took place a median of 72 days after the second dose.

For this clone: Its antigen is not known.

The data were produced by immunoSEQ multiplex PCR, yet TCRdb's version contains in-frame clones alone and is incomplete. The repertoire includes over 25,000 clones, approximately 79% of them detected once, and 5.5% to 6.5% sits in the top ten. Before sequencing, viral peptide pools were used by the ViraFEST assay to expand antigen-specific CD4+ T cells. After less than 11 days in culture, the CD4+ T cells were isolated. Participants were vaccinated with two doses of either the BNT162b2 or mRNA-1273 vaccine. A density of about 1.8 million PBMC per well was used; these cells were cultured with roughly 10 IU/ml IL-2 and approximately 10 ug/ml peptides. Half-medium changes using IL-2 medium occurred on days 3 and 7. This CDR3 is built from 19 residues. Germline V lookup: CDR1 SGDLS, CDR2 YYNGEE. With 3 bases clipped from V and 2 bases from J, the junction kept 17 bases outside the gene matches.

The chain links TRBV9 to TRBJ1-2, with TRBD1 matching over 9 bases. The clonotype was recovered from a human donor who received a COVID-19 vaccine. Some clones in this sample may be carry-over from other donors' samples. Sequences were derived from CD4+ T cells from PBMCs cultured with SARS-CoV-2 spike peptides, sampled after COVID-19 vaccination. The chain's CDR3 is CASSAIPGQGIEGNYGYTF. The CDR3 coding sequence is TGTGCCAGCAGCGCAATCCCGGGACAGGGTATAGAGGGCAACTATGGCTACACCTTC.